This TCR beta chain derives from a study of spatial heterogeneity in lung cancer. In the study overall: Strong correlation linked TCR transcript counts in tumor regions to a T cell module score derived from matched bulk RNA-seq. Study conclusions and caveats: The study found that expanded intratumoral alpha and beta TCR counts tracked tumor mutation counts.

Only a few counts were recorded for this clonotype. Its antigen is not known. The germline V gene has CDR1 MGHDK and CDR2 SYGVNS. This CDR3 is 15 amino acids long. V dropped 1 base and J dropped 3; count of bases not matched to a gene: 4. Time point described: sample taken at primary tumor resection. Unsorted whole RNA samples from tumor, nontumor lung or frozen PBMC were sequenced. The library protocol tagged each TCR cDNA with a unique molecular identifier. TCRdb redid the calling of the 5' RACE reads with MiXCR, one entry per CDR3 protein. The table has 5,500 to 7,500 distinct CDR3 sequences, roughly an eighth seen once; the top ten hold about 10%.

The receptor comes from a male donor with early-stage non-small cell lung cancer. The specimen comprised lung tumor tissue, sampled at surgery. V gene TRBV25-1 combines with J gene TRBJ2-3; 7 bases agree with TRBD2. The CDR3 DNA is TGTGCCAGCAGTGAATGGAGGGGAGGGACAGATACGCAGTATTTT. Its translation is CASSEWRGGTDTQYF.